One and the same sample provided the 7 T cell receptor beta chains below, sequenced in a study of cytomegalovirus exposure and HLA in healthy donors. PCR employed 60 Vbeta and 13 Jbeta primers. Clones were read by immunoSEQ multiplex PCR, and TCRdb kept only the in-frame ones, dropping some. This table lists some 83,000 clones. Sequencing used PBMCs. These receptors all come from a woman in her 30s in good health and CMV-seronegative.

This chain joins TRBV18 and TRBJ1-4, with D maybe TRBD1 (6 bases). The CDR3 has 13 amino acids. Germline V gene lookup returns CDR1 KGHSH and CDR2 LQKENI. V lost 6 bases to trimming and J lost 5 bases, with 10 bases between them. As DNA, the CDR3 is TGTGCCAGCTCCACGGACAGAAATGAAAAACTGTTTTTT. Protein sequence: CASSTDRNEKLFF.

The V gene is TRBV18, the J gene TRBJ1-1; no firm D call. The CDR3 spans 14 residues. Germline V gives CDR1 KGHSH, CDR2 LQKENI. The V and J ends lost 6 bases and 4 bases respectively, with 15 bases between them. The CDR3 spells CASSNLPTGTEAFF. CDR3 in DNA: TGTGCCAGCTCTAATCTCCCGACGGGCACTGAAGCTTTCTTT.

This rearrangement joins TRBV19 to TRBJ1-3, with TRBD1 as a possible D gene (6 bases). Deletions cut 6 bases from V and 0 bases from J, with 15 bases between. Germline V gene lookup returns CDR1 LNHDA and CDR2 SQIVND (reference sequence). The CDR3 covers 16 residues. CDR3 bases: TGTGCCAGTAGGGGAAGACAGGCACACTCTGGAAACACCATATATTTT. Its translation is CASRGRQAHSGNTIYF.

The V call is TRBV2, the J call TRBJ2-7; 8 bases map to TRBD1. The CDR3 consists of 14 residues. V lost 4 bases to trimming and J lost 2 bases; unmatched junction nucleotides: 4. The germline V gene encodes CDR1 SNHLY and CDR2 FYNNEI. The CDR3 sequence: CASSVQGAAYEQYF. Written as DNA, the CDR3 is TGTGCCAGCAGTGTCCAGGGGGCCGCCTACGAGCAGTACTTC.

The chain carries TRBV6-1 and TRBJ2-7; 9 bases align to TRBD1. V shed 1 base and J 2 bases; nucleotides not matched to a gene: 3. The CDR3 runs 15 residues. The germline gives CDR1 MNHNS, CDR2 SASEGT. CDR3 region: CASSEGDRATYEQYF. The CDR3 DNA reads as TGTGCCAGCAGTGAAGGGGACAGGGCAACCTACGAGCAGTACTTC.

V is TRBV2 and J is TRBJ1-4; unclear D gene. CDR1 and CDR2 (germline): SNHLY, FYNNEI. The CDR3 sequence is 14 residues long. V lost 4 bases and J 2 bases, leaving 8 bases between the germline ends. The CDR3 region is CASSVRGTNEKLFF. Written as DNA, the CDR3 is TGTGCCAGCAGTGTCCGGGGTACTAATGAAAAACTGTTTTTT.

The chain is built from TRBV7-9 and TRBJ1-1; 11 bases align to TRBD1. The CDR3 runs to 15 residues. CDR1 and CDR2 (germline): SEHNR, FQNEAQ (reference sequence). V gave up 3 bases and J gave up 7 bases; unmatched junction bases: 7. The CDR3 DNA sequence: TGTGCCAGCAGCTTTCCGCCGGGACAGGGGGTTGAAGCTTTCTTT. Encoded protein: CASSFPPGQGVEAFF. The complete variable domain, with remaining parts taken from reference TRBV7-9 and TRBJ1-1, reads DTGVSQNPRHKITKRGQNVTFRCDPISEHNRLYWYRQTLGQGPEFLTYFQNEAQLEKSRLLSDRFSAERPKGSFSTLEIQRTEQGDSAMYLCASSFPPGQGVEAFFGQGTRLTVV.